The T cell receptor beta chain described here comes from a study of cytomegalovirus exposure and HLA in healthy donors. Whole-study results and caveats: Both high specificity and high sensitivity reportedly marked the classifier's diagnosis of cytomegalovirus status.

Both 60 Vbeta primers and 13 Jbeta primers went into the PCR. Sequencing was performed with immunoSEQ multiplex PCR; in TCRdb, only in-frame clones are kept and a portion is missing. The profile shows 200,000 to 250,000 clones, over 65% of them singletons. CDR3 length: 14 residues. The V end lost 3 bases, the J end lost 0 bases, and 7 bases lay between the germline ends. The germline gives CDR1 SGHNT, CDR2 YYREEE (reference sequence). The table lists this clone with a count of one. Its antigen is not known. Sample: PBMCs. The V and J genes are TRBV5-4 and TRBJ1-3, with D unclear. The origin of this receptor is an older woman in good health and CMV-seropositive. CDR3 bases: TGTGCCAGCAGCTCCGGGATCTCTGGAAACACCATATATTTT. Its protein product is CASSSGISGNTIYF.